This T cell receptor beta chain is drawn from a study of blood T cell repertoires in COVID-19. Study background: COVID-19 samples collected from the United States, Italy and Spain covered acute and convalescent phases.

Under the authors' procedure: Amplified reference gene primers provided the basis for estimating nucleated cell counts. Sequencing was performed with immunoSEQ multiplex PCR; in TCRdb, only in-frame clones are kept and a portion is missing. That table supplies the V and J calls and clone size; D and trimming were determined from the DNA. This sample has 43,000 or so clones; just over 85% occur once, and the top ten carry more than 6.5%. Germline V gives CDR1 SGHRS, CDR2 YFSETQ. The CDR3 spans 15 residues. Trimming took 6 bases from V and 7 from J, leaving 17 bases between them. This chain joins TRBV5-1 and TRBJ1-6; possibly TRBD1 for D (5 bases). What was sequenced was peripheral blood. The sequence derives from a man in his 60s with active COVID-19. Here the CDR3 DNA reads TGCGCCAGCACACCAGGGAGGCAAGAGAATTCACCCCTCCACTTT. This translates into CASTPGRQENSPLHF.